This TCR beta chain came from a study of identical twins. Study conclusions and caveats: Without tracking the same donors, conclusions rested on cross-sectional statistical analysis. Modelling approaches yielded underestimates of out-of-frame TCR alpha sharing between monozygotic twins.

In TCRdb, the 5' RACE reads were re-called with MiXCR into one record per CDR3 protein. The table shows a few hundred thousand distinct CDR3 sequences, with roughly a tenth occurring only once. Per germline, CDR1 SEHNR and CDR2 FQNEAQ (reference sequence). There are 16 residues in the CDR3. V shed 5 bases, J shed 5 bases, and the junction held 11 bases outside the gene matches. This clonotype was seen a few times. As yet, its antigen is unknown. Healthy Caucasians were all of the donors. V usage is TRBV7-9 and J usage is TRBJ2-5, with TRBD2 matching 10 bases. Specimen: memory T cells sorted from blood. The sequence was collected from a man aged 45-65 years in good health. The CDR3 DNA sequence: TGTGCCAGCAGCCACGGACTAGCGGCAAGCGGGGAGACCCAGTACTTC. Its translation is CASSHGLAASGETQYF.